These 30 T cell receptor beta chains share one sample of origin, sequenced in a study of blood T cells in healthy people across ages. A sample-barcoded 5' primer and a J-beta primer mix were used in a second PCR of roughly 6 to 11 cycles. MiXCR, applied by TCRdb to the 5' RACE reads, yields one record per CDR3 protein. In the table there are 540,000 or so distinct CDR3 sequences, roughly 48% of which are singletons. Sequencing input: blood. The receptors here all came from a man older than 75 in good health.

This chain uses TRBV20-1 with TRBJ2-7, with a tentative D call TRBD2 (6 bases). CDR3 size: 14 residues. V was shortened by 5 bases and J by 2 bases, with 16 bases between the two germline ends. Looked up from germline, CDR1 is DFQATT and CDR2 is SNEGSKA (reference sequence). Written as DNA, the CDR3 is TGCAGTGCTTCCGGGACTGATAATACCTACGAGCAGTACTTC. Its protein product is CSASGTDNTYEQYF.

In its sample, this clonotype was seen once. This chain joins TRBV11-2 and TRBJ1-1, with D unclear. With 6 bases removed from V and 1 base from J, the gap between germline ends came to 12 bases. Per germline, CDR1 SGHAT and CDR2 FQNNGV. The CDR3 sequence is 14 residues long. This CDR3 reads CASRRGPGNTEAFF. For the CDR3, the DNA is TGTGCCAGCAGACGTGGGCCCGGGAACACTGAAGCTTTCTTT.

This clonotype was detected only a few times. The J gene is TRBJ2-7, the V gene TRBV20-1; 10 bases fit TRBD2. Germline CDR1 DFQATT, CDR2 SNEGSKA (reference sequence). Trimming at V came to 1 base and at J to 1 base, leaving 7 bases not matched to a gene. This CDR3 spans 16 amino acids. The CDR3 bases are TGCAGTGCTAGAGGTCTCTATAGCGGGAGGTCCTACGAGCAGTACTTC. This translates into CSARGLYSGRSYEQYF.

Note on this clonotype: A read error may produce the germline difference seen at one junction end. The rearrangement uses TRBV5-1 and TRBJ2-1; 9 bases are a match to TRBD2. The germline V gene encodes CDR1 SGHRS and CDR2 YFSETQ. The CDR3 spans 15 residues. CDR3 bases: TGCGCCAGCAGCTTGGTTCTAGCGGGATCCTACGAGCGGTTCTTC. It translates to CASSLVLAGSYERFF.

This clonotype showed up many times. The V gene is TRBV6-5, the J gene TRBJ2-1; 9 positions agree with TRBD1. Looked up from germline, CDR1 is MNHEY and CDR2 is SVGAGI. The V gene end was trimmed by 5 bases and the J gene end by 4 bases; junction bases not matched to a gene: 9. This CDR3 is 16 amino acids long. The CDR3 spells CASSALTGGAYNEQFF. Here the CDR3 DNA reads TGTGCCAGCAGTGCCTTAACAGGGGGCGCTTACAATGAGCAGTTCTTC.

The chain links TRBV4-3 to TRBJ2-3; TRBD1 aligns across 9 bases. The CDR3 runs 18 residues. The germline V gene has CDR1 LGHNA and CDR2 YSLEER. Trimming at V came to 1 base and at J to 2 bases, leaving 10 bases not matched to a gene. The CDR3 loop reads CASSQGLTGTGFTDTQYF. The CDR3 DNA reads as TGCGCCAGCAGCCAAGGACTTACCGGGACAGGGTTCACAGATACGCAGTATTTT.

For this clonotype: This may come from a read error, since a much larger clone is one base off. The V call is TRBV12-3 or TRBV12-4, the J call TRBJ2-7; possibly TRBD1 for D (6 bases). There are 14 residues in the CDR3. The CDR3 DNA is TGTGCCTGCAGTTTGGGACACCCGCCCTACGAGCAGTACTTC. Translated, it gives CACSLGHPPYEQYF.

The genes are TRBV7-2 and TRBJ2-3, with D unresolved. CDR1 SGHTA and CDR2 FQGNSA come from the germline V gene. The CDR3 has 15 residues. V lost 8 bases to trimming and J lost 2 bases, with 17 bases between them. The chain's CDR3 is CASGLGPVTTDTQYF. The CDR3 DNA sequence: TGTGCCAGCGGCCTCGGTCCGGTGACCACAGATACGCAGTATTTT.

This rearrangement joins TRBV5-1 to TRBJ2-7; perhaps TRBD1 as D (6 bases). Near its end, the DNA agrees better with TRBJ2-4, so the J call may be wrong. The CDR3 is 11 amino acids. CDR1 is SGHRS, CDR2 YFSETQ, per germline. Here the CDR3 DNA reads TGCGCCAGCCGACAGGAAAACATTCAGTACTTC. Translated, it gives CASRQENIQYF.

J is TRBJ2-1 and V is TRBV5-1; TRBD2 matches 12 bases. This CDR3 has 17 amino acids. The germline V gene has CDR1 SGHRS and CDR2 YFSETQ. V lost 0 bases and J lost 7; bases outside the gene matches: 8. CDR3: CASSLDSGGLAGNEQFF. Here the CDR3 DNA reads TGCGCCAGCAGCTTGGATTCGGGGGGACTAGCGGGTAATGAGCAGTTCTTC.

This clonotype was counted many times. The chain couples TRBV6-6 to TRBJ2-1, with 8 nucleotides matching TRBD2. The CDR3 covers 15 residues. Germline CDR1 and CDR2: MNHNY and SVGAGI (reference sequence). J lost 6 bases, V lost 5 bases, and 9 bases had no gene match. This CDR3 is CASSGTGGGLNEQFF. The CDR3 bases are TGTGCCAGCAGTGGGACGGGGGGGGGCCTCAATGAGCAGTTCTTC.

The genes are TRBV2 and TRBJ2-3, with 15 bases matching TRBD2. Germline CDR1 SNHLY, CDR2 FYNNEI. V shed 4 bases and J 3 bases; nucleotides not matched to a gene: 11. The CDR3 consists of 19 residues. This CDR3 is CASSGTGTSGGRATDTQYF. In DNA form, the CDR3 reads TGTGCCAGCAGTGGAACGGGGACTAGCGGGGGGAGGGCGACAGATACGCAGTATTTT.

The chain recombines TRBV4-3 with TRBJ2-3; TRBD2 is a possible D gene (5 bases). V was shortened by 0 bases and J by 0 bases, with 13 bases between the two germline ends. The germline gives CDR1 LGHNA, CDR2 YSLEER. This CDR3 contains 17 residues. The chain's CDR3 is CASSQDQADTSTDTQYF. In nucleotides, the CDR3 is TGCGCCAGCAGCCAAGATCAAGCGGATACCAGCACAGATACGCAGTATTTT.

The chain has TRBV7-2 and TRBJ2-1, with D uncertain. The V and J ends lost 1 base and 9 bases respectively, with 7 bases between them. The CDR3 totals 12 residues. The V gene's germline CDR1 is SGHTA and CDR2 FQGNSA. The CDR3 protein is CASSLDMSEQFF. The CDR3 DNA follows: TGTGCCAGCAGCTTAGACATGAGTGAGCAGTTCTTC.

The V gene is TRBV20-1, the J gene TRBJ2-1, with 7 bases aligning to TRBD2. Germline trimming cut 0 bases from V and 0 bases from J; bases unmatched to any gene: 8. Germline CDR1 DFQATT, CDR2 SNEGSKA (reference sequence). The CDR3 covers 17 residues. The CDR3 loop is CSARDTAGDHSYNEQFF. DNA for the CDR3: TGCAGTGCTAGAGATACCGCGGGGGACCACTCCTACAATGAGCAGTTCTTC.

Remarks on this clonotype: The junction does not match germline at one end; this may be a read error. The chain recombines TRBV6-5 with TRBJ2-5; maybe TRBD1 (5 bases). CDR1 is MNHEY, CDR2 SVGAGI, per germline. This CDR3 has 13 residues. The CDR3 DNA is TGTGCCAGCAGACACAGGATAGGAGAGACCCTGTACTTC. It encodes CASRHRIGETLYF.

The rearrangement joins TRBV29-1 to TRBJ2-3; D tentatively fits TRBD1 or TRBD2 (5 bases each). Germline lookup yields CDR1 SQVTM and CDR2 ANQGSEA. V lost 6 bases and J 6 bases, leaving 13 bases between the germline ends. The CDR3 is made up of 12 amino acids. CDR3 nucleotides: TGCAGCGTCCGTGAGGGGTGGGATACGCAGTATTTT. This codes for CSVREGWDTQYF.

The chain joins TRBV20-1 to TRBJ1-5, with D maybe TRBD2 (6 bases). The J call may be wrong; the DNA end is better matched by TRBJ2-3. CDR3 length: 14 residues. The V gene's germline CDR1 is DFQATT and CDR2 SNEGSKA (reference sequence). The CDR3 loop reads CSASKIGGDQPQYF. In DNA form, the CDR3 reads TGCAGTGCTAGTAAAATAGGCGGGGATCAGCCCCAGTATTTT.

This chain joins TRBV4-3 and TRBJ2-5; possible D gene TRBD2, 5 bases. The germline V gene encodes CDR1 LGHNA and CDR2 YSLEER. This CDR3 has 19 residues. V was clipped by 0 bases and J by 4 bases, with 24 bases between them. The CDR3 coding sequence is TGCGCCAGCAGCCAAGAATCCCAGTCCGGGATCGGGGTGCGAGAGACCCAGTACTTC. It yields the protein CASSQESQSGIGVRETQYF.

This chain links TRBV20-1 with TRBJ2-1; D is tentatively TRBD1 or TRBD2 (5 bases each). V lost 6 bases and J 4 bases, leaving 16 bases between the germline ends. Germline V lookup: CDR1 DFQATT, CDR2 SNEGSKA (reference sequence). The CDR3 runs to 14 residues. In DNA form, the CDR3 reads TGCAGTGCCTCGGAGGCAGGGCCGTACAATGAGCAGTTCTTC. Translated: CSASEAGPYNEQFF.

The CDR3 is CASSPRGVVEQFF. The CDR3 DNA reads as TGTGCCAGCAGCCCCCGGGGAGTTGTTGAGCAGTTCTTC. The chain carries TRBV11-2 and TRBJ2-1, with D perhaps matching TRBD2 (5 bases). This CDR3 comprises 13 residues. Per germline, CDR1 SGHAT and CDR2 FQNNGV. V was shortened by 5 bases and J by 9 bases, with 14 bases between the two germline ends.

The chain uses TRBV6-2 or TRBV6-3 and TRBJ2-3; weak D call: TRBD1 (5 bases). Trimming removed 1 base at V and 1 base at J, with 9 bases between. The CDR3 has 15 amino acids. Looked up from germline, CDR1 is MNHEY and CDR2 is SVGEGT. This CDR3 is CASSYFMGRTDTQYF. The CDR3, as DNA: TGTGCCAGCAGTTACTTTATGGGGCGCACAGATACGCAGTATTTT.

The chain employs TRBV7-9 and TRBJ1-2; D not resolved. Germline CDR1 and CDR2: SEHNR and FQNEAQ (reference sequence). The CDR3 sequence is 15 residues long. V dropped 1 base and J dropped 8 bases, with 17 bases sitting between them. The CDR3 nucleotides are TGTGCCAGCAGCTTAGTTGGGCTCCAAGATAGGGGCTACACCTTC. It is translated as CASSLVGLQDRGYTF.

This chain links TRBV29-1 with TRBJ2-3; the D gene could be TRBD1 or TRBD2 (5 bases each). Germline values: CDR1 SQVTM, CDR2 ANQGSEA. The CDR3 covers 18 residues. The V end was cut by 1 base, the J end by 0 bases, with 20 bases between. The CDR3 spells CSVEAPLRDGTSTDTQYF. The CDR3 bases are TGCAGCGTTGAAGCCCCACTCCGGGACGGTACTAGCACAGATACGCAGTATTTT.

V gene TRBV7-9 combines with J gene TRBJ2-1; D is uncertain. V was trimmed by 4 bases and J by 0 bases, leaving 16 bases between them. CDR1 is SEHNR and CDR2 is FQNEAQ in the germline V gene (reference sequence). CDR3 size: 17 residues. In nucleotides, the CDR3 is TGTGCCAGCAGCTCAGGAGACTGGGCCCTCTCCTACAATGAGCAGTTCTTC. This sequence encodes CASSSGDWALSYNEQFF.

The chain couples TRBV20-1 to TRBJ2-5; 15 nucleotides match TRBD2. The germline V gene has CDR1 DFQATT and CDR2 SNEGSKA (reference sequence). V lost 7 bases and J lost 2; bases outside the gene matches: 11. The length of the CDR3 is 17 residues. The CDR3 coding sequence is TGCAGTGTTTACGGGACTAGCGGGAGGCCCTTACAAGAGACCCAGTACTTC. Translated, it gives CSVYGTSGRPLQETQYF.

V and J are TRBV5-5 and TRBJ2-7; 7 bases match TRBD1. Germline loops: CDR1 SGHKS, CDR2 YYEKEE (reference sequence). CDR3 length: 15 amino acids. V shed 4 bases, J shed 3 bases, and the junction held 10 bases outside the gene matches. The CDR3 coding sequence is TGTGCCAGCAGCCCCGGAGGAAGGGGGCGCTACGAGCAGTACTTC. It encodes CASSPGGRGRYEQYF.

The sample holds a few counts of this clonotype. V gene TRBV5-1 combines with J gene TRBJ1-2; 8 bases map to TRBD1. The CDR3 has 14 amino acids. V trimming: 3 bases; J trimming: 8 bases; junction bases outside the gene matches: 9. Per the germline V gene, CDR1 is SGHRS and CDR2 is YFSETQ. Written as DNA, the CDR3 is TGCGCCAGCAGCTACCTAGACAGGGGATCCGGCTACACCTTC. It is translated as CASSYLDRGSGYTF.

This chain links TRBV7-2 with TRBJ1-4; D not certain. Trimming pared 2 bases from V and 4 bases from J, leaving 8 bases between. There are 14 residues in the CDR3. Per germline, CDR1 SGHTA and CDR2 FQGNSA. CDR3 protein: CASSLPNNNEKLFF. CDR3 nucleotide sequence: TGTGCCAGCAGCTTACCGAATAATAATGAAAAACTGTTTTTT.

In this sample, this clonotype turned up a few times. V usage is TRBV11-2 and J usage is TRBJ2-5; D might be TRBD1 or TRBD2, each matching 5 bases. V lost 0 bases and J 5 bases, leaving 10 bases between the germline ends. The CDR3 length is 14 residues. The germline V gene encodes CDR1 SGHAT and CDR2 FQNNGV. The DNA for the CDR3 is TGTGCCAGCAGCTTAGATTATGGGGGTGAGACCCAGTACTTC. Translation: CASSLDYGGETQYF. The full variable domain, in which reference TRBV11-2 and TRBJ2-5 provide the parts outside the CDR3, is EAGVAQSPRYKIIEKRQSVAFWCNPISGHATLYWYQQILGQGPKLLIQFQNNGVVDDSQLPKDRFSAERLKGVDSTLKIQPAKLEDSAVYLCASSLDYGGETQYFGPGTRLLVL.